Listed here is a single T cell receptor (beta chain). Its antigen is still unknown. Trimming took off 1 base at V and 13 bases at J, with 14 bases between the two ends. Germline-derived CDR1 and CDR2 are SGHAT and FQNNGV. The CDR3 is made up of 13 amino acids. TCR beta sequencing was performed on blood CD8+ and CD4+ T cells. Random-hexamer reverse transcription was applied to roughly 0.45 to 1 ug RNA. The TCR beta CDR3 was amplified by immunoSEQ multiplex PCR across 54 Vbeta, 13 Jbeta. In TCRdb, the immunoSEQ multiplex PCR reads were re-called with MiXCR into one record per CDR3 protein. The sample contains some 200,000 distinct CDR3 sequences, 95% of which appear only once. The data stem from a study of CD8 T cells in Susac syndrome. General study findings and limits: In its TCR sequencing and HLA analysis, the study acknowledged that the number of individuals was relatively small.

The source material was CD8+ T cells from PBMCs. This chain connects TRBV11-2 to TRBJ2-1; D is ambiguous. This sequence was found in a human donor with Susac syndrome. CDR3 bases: TGTGCCAGCAGCTTAGTTAACAGCGAAGAACAGTTCTTC. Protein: CASSLVNSEEQFF. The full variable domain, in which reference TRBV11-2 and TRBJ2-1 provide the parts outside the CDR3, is EAGVAQSPRYKIIEKRQSVAFWCNPISGHATLYWYQQILGQGPKLLIQFQNNGVVDDSQLPKDRFSAERLKGVDSTLKIQPAKLEDSAVYLCASSLVNSEEQFFGPGTRLTVL.